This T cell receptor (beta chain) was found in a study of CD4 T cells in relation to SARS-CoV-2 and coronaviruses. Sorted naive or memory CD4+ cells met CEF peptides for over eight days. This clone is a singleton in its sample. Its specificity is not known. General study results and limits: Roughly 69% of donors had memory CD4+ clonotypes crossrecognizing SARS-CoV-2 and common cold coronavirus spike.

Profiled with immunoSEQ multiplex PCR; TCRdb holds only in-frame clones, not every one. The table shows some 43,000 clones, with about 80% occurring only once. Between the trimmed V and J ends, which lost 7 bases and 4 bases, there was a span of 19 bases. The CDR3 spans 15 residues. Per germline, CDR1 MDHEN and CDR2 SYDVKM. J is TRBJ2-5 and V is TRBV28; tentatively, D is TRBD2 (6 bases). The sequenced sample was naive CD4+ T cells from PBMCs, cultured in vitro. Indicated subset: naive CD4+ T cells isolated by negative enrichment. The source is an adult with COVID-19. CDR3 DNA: TGTGCCAGCATTAATTCTCGGGGAGCGGGAGAGACCCAGTACTTC. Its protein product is CASINSRGAGETQYF.